This T cell receptor beta chain was identified in a study of blood T cell repertoires in COVID-19. Study overall: There were acute and convalescent COVID-19 samples, and they came from the United States, Italy and Spain. Nucleic acid was either cDNA or gDNA, and it came from T cells, B-cell-depleted T cells, or PBMCs.

In its sample, this clone was seen once. Methods used by the authors: Reference gene primer amplification gave nucleated cell count estimates. Repertoires were generated with immunoSEQ multiplex PCR, while TCRdb's copy carries only in-frame clones and drops some. V, J and clone size reflect that table, while D and trimming were determined from the DNA. The table records approximately 110,000 clones, around 86% of them present only once. CDR1 and CDR2 (germline): SGHTA, FQGNSA. The CDR3 extends over 15 amino acids. The V and J ends lost 3 bases and 5 bases respectively, with 13 bases between them. This receptor was taken from a middle-aged man with acute or convalescent COVID-19. The material sequenced was peripheral blood. V and J are TRBV7-2 and TRBJ1-4, with a weak D call TRBD1 (5 bases). The CDR3 DNA reads as TGTGCCAGCAGCTTTAACCGGGGGAGAAATGAAAAACTGTTTTTT. Residues: CASSFNRGRNEKLFF.